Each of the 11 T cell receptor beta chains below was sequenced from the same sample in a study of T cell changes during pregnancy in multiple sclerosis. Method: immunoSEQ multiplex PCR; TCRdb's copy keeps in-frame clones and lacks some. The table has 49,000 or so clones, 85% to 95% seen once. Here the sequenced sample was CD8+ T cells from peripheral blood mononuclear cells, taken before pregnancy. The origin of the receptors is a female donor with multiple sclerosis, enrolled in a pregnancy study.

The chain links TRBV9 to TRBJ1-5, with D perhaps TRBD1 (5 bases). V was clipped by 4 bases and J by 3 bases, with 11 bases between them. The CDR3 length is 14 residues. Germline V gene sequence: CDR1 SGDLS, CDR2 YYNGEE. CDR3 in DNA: TGTGCCAGCAGCCTAGGGGCTCACAATCAGCCCCAGCATTTT. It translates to CASSLGAHNQPQHF.

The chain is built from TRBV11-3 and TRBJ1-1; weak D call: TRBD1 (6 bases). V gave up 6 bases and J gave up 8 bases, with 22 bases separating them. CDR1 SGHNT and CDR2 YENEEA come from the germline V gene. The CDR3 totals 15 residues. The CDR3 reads CASSSGQSGLLEAFF. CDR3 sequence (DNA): TGTGCCAGCAGTTCCGGACAGTCGGGGTTACTCGAAGCTTTCTTT.

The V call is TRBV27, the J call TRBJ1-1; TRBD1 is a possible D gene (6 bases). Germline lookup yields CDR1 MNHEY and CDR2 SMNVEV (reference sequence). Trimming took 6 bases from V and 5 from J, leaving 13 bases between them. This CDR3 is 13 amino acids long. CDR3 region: CASSIGRGTEAFF. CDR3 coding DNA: TGTGCCAGCAGCATAGGCAGGGGAACTGAAGCTTTCTTT.

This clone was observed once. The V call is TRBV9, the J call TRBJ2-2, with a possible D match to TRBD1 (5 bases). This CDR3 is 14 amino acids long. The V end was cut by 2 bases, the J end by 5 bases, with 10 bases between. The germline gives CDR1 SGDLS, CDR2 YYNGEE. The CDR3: CASSVWGTTGELFF. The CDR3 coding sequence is TGTGCCAGCAGCGTGTGGGGCACTACCGGGGAGCTGTTTTTT. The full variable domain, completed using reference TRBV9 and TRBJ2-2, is DSGVTQTPKHLITATGQRVTLRCSPRSGDLSVYWYQQSLDQGLQFLIQYYNGEERAKGNILERFSAQQFPDLHSELNLSSLELGDSALYFCASSVWGTTGELFFGEGSRLTVL.

This chain's CDR3 is CASSLGRGEQFF. The CDR3 DNA sequence: TGTGCCAGCAGCTTAGGTAGGGGTGAGCAGTTCTTC. J is TRBJ2-1 and V is TRBV7-9, with D possibly TRBD1 on 5 matching bases. The germline gives CDR1 SEHNR, CDR2 FQNEAQ (reference sequence). With 1 base removed from V and 9 bases from J, the gap between germline ends came to 7 bases. There are 12 residues in the CDR3. The complete variable domain, with remaining parts taken from reference TRBV7-9 and TRBJ2-1, reads DTGVSQNPRHKITKRGQNVTFRCDPISEHNRLYWYRQTLGQGPEFLTYFQNEAQLEKSRLLSDRFSAERPKGSFSTLEIQRTEQGDSAMYLCASSLGRGEQFFGPGTRLTVL.

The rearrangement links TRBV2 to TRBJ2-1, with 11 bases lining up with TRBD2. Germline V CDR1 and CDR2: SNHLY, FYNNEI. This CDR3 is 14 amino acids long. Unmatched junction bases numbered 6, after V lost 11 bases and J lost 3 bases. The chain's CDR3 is CADRLAGYYNEQFF. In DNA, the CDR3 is TGTGCCGACCGACTAGCGGGGTACTACAATGAGCAGTTCTTC.

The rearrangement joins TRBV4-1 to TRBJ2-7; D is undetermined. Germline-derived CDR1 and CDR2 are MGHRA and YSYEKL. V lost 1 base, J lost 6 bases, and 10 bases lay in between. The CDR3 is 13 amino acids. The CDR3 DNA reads TGCGCCAGCAGCCAAGCCCCGTCCCGCGAGCAGTACTTC. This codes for CASSQAPSREQYF.

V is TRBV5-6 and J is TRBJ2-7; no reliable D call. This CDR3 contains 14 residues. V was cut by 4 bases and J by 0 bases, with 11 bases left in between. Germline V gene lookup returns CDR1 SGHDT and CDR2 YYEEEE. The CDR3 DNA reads TGTGCCAGCAGCCGAGCATCGAGCTCCTACGAGCAGTACTTC. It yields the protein CASSRASSSYEQYF.

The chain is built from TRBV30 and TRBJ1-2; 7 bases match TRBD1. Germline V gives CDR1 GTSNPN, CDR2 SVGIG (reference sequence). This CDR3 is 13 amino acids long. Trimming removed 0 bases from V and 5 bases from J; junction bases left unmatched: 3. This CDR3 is CAWSVGTVYGYTF. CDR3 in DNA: TGTGCCTGGAGTGTAGGGACAGTTTATGGCTACACCTTC. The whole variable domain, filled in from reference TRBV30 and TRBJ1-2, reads SQTIHQWPATLVQPVGSPLSLECTVEGTSNPNLYWYRQAAGRGLQLLFYSVGIGQISSEVPQNLSASRPQDRQFILSSKKLLLSDSGFYLCAWSVGTVYGYTFGSGTRLTVV.

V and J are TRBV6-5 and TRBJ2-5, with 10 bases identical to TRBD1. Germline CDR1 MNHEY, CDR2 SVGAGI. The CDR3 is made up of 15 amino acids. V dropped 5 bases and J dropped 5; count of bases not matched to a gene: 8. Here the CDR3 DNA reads TGTGCCAGCAGTCCCCGACAGGGGGCTTGGGAGACCCAGTACTTC. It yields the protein CASSPRQGAWETQYF.

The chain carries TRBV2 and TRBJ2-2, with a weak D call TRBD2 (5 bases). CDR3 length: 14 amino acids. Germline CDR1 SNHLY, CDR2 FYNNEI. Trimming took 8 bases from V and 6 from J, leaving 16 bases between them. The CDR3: CASSREGLAGELFF. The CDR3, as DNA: TGTGCCAGCTCCCGTGAGGGTCTTGCCGGGGAGCTGTTTTTT. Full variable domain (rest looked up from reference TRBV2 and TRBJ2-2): EPEVTQTPSHQVTQMGQEVILRCVPISNHLYFYWYRQILGQKVEFLVSFYNNEISEKSEIFDDQFSVERPDGSNFTLKIRSTKLEDSAMYFCASSREGLAGELFFGEGSRLTVL.